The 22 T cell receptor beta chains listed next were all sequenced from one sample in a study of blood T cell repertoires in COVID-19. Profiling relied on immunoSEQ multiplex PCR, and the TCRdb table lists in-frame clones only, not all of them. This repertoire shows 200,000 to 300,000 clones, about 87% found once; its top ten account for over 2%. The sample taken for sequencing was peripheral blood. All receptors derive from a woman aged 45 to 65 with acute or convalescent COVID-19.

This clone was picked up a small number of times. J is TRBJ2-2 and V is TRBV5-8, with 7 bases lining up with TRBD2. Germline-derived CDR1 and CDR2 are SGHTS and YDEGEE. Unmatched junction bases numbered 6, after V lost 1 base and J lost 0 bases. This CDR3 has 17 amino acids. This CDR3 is CASSLSKTSSNTGELFF. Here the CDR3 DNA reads TGTGCCAGCAGCTTGAGTAAGACTAGCTCGAACACCGGGGAGCTGTTTTTT. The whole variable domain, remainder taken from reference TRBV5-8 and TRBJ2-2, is EAGVTQSPTHLIKTRGQQATLRCSPISGHTSVYWYQQALGLGLQFLLWYDEGEERNRGNFPPRFSGRQFPNYSSELNVNALELEDSALYLCASSLSKTSSNTGELFFGEGSRLTVL.

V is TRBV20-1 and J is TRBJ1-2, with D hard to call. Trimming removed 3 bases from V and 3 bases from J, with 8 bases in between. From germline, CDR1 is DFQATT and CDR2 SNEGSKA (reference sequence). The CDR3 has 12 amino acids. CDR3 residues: CSASNEDYGYTF. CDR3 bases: TGCAGTGCTAGTAATGAGGACTATGGCTACACCTTC.

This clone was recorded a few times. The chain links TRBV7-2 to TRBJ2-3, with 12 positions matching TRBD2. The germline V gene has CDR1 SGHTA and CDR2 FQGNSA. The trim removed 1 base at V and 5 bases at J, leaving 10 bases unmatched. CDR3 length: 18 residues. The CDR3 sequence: CASSLVGLAGGPGDTQYF. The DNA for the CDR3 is TGTGCCAGCAGCTTAGTAGGGCTAGCGGGAGGGCCAGGAGATACGCAGTATTTT.

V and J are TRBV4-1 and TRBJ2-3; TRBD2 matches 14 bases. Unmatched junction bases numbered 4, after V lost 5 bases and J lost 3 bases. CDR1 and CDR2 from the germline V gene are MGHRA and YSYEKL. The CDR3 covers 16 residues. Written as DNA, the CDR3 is TGCGCCAGCAGCTCGCGACTAGCGGGAGGGACAGATACGCAGTATTTT. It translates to CASSSRLAGGTDTQYF.

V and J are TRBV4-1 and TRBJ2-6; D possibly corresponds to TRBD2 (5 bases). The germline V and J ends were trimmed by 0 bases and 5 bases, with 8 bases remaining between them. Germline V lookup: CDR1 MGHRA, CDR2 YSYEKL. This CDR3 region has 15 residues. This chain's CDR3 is CASSQDRGRANVLTF. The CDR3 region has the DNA TGCGCCAGCAGCCAAGATCGGGGTAGGGCCAACGTCCTGACTTTC.

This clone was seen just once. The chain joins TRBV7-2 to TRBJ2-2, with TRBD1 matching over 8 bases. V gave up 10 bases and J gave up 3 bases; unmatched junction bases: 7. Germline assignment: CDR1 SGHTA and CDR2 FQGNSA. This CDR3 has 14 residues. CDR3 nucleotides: TGTGCCACCGAACAGGGGGGCCACACCGGGGAGCTGTTTTTT. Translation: CATEQGGHTGELFF.

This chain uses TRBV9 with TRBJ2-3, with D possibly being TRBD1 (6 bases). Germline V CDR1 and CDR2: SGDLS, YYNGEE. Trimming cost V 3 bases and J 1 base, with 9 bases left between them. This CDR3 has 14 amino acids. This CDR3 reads CASSEQGGTDTQYF. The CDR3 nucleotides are TGTGCCAGCAGCGAACAGGGCGGCACAGATACGCAGTATTTT.

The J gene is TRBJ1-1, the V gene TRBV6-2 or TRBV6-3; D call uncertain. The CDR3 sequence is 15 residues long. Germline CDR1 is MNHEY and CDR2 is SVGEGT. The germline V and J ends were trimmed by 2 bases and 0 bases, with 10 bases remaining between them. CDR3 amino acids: CASSYGGLVNTEAFF. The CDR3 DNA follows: TGTGCCAGCAGTTACGGCGGTTTAGTGAACACTGAAGCTTTCTTT.

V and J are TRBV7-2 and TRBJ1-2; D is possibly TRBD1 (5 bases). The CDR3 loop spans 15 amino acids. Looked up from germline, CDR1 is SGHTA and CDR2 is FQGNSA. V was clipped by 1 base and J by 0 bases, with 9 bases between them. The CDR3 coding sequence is TGTGCCAGCAGCTTAGATTTACAGGCTAACTATGGCTACACCTTC. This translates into CASSLDLQANYGYTF.

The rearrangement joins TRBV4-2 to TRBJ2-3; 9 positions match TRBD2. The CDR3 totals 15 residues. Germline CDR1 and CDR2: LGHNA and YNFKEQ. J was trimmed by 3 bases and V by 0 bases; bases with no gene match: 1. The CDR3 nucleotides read TGTGCCAGCAGCCAAGAGCTAGCGGGAACAGATACGCAGTATTTT. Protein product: CASSQELAGTDTQYF.

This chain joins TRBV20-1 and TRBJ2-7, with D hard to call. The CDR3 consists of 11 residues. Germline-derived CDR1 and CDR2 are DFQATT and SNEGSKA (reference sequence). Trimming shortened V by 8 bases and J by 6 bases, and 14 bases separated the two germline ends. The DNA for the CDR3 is TGCAGTCTATCTTCGGTCGCCGAGCAGTACTTC. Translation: CSLSSVAEQYF.

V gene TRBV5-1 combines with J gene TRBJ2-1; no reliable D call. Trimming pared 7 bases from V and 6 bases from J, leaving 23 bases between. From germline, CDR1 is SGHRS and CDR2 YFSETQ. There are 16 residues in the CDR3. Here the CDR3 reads CASSPKRLVPLNEQFF. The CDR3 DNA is TGCGCCAGCTCTCCCAAGAGACTTGTTCCCCTCAATGAGCAGTTCTTC.

The CDR3, as DNA: TGTGCCAGCAGTGTCTACAGTGGGAACACTGAAGCTTTCTTT. This translates into CASSVYSGNTEAFF. The V and J genes are TRBV2 and TRBJ1-1, with no clear D. The length of the CDR3 is 14 residues. V was shortened by 4 bases and J by 1 base, with 10 bases between the two germline ends. Per germline, CDR1 SNHLY and CDR2 FYNNEI.

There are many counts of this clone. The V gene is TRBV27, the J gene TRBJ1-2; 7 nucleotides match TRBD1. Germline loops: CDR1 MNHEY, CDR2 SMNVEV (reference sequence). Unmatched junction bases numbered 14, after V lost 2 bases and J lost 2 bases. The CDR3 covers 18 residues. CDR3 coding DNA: TGTGCCAGCAGTTTAAGGGGACAGTCCCTAATTTCAAACTATGGCTACACCTTC. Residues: CASSLRGQSLISNYGYTF.

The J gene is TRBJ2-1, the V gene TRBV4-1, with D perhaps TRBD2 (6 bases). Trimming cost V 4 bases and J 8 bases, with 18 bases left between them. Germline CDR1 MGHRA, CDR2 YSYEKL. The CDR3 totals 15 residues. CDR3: CASSLGELADDEQFF. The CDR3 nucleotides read TGCGCCAGCAGCCTCGGCGAACTAGCAGACGATGAGCAGTTCTTC.

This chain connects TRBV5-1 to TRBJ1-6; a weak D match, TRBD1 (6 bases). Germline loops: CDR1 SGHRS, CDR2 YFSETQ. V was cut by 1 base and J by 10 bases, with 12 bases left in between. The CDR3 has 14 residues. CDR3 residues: CASSLQGRESPLHF. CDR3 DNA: TGCGCCAGCAGCTTGCAGGGGAGGGAATCACCCCTCCACTTT.

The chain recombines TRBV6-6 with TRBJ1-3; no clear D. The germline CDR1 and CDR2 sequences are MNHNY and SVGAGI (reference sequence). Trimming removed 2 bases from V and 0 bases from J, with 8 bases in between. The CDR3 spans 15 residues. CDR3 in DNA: TGTGCCAGCAGTTACGGTCGGGGCTCTGGAAACACCATATATTTT. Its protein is CASSYGRGSGNTIYF.

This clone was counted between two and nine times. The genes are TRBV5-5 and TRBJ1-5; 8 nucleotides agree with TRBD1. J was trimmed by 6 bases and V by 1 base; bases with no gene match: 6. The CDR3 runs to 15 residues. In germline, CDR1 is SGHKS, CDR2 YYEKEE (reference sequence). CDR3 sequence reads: CASSLMGQGAQPQHF. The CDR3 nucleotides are TGTGCCAGCAGCTTGATGGGGCAGGGGGCTCAGCCCCAGCATTTT.

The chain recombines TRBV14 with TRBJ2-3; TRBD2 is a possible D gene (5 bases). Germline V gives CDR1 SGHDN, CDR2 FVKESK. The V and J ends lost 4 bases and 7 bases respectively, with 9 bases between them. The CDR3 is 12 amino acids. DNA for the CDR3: TGTGCCAGCAGCCCAAGCGGTTATACGCAGTATTTT. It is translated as CASSPSGYTQYF. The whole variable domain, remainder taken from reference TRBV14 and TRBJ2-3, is EAGVTQFPSHSVIEKGQTVTLRCDPISGHDNLYWYRRVMGKEIKFLLHFVKESKQDESGMPNNRFLAERTGGTYSTLKVQPAELEDSGVYFCASSPSGYTQYFGPGTRLTVL.

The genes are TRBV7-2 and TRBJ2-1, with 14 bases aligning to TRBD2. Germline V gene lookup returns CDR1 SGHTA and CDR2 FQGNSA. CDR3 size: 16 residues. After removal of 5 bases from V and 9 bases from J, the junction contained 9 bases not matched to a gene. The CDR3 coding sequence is TGTGCCAGCAGCATAGGACTAGCGGGAGGTTATAGTGAGCAGTTCTTC. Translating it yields CASSIGLAGGYSEQFF.

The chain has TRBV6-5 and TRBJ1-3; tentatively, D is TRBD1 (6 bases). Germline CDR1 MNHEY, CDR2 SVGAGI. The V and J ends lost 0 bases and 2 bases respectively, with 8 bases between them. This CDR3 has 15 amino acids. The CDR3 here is CASSYSRGTGNTIYF. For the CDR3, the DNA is TGTGCCAGCAGTTACTCCAGGGGTACTGGAAACACCATATATTTT.

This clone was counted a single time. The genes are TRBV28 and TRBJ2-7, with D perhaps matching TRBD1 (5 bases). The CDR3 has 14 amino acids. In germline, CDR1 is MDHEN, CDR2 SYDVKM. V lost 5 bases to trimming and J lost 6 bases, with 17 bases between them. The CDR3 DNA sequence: TGTGCCAGCAGTAGACAGTCTCTTTGGGCCGAGCAGTACTTC. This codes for CASSRQSLWAEQYF.